The sequence of this T cell receptor (beta chain) was determined in a study of cytomegalovirus exposure and HLA in healthy donors. A multiplex PCR was run with 60 Vbeta primers and 13 Jbeta primers. Measured with immunoSEQ multiplex PCR; TCRdb has only the in-frame clones, and not every one. The sample includes tens of thousands of clones, 70% to 80% seen only once; the top ten take roughly 1.5%. Study observations and caveats: Earlier results showed most TCR beta V segments being productive about 87% or about 30% of the time.

Germline trimming cut 4 bases from V and 5 bases from J; bases unmatched to any gene: 6. Germline lookup yields CDR1 LGHNA and CDR2 YNFKEQ. The CDR3 sequence is 15 residues long. In regard to this clone: What it binds is not known.

This chain links TRBV4-2 with TRBJ2-5, with 11 nucleotides matching TRBD2. The TCR originated in a female donor in good health and CMV-seronegative. The sequencing sample was made of PBMCs. CDR3 coding DNA: TGTGCCAGCAGCCCGCTAGCGGGGGGAGGGGAGACCCAGTACTTC. It translates to CASSPLAGGGETQYF.